The 20 T cell receptor beta chains given below trace back to one sample, sequenced in a study of T cell repertoires in cytomegalovirus infection. Their antigens remain unidentified. Each CDR3 protein gets one entry after TCRdb re-called the reads with MiXCR. The sample has about 51,000 distinct CDR3 sequences, around a fifth seen once. The material was CD8+ T cells from cultured PBMCs, obtained from culture after CMV antigen stimulation. Source of these receptors: a human donor in good health (CMV status not recorded). Some clones in this sample may be carry-over from other donors' samples.

This clonotype was counted between two and nine times. The chain joins TRBV6-2 or TRBV6-3 to TRBJ2-7; D is tentatively TRBD1 or TRBD2 (6 bases each). Germline values: CDR1 MNHEY, CDR2 SVGEGT. Trimming stripped 2 bases from V and 2 bases from J, with 10 bases between. The CDR3 has 14 residues. The CDR3 DNA follows: TGTGCCAGCAGTTACGAGGGGGGTCCCTACGAGCAGTACTTC. Its protein product is CASSYEGGPYEQYF.

In this sample, this clonotype turned up a few times. The rearrangement uses TRBV7-2 and TRBJ2-7, with 9 bases that match TRBD2. CDR3 length: 16 amino acids. With V trimmed by 1 base and J by 4 bases, 8 bases remained unmatched. Germline V gene sequence: CDR1 SGHTA, CDR2 FQGNSA. The CDR3 here is CASSLGGRAIEYEQYF. The CDR3, as DNA: TGTGCCAGCAGCTTAGGCGGGAGGGCCATAGAGTACGAGCAGTACTTC.

CDR3 DNA: TGTGCCAGCAGCTCGACAAGCAGAGGAAACACCATATATTTT. Protein product: CASSSTSRGNTIYF. This sequence joins TRBV7-2 and TRBJ1-3; D uncertain. CDR3 length: 14 amino acids. Germline values: CDR1 SGHTA, CDR2 FQGNSA. V was cut by 4 bases and J by 4 bases, with 11 bases left in between.

This sequence joins TRBV7-2 and TRBJ1-5; no clear D. CDR1 is SGHTA and CDR2 is FQGNSA in the germline V gene. The CDR3 is 13 amino acids. V shed 1 base and J shed 3 bases, with 4 bases lying between them. CDR3 bases: TGTGCCAGCAGCTTAGGCTTCAATCAGCCCCAGCATTTT. Translating it yields CASSLGFNQPQHF. Combining the CDR3 with reference TRBV7-2 and TRBJ1-5 gives the whole variable domain GAGVSQSPSNKVTEKGKDVELRCDPISGHTALYWYRQSLGQGLEFLIYFQGNSAPDKSGLPSDRFSAERTGGSVSTLTIQRTQQEDSAVYLCASSLGFNQPQHFGDGTRLSIL.

V gene TRBV7-2 combines with J gene TRBJ2-5; 12 bases are shared with TRBD2. Losses at the gene ends were 2 bases for V and 4 bases for J; bases not matched to a gene: 5. The germline V gene encodes CDR1 SGHTA and CDR2 FQGNSA. This CDR3 has 16 residues. In nucleotides, the CDR3 is TGTGCCAGCAGCTTATCTAGCGGGGGGGCTCGAGAGACCCAGTACTTC. Its translation is CASSLSSGGARETQYF.

This clonotype was seen only a few times. The genes are TRBV6-2 or TRBV6-3 and TRBJ2-1; D is perhaps TRBD1 (6 bases). The germline CDR1 and CDR2 sequences are MNHEY and SVGEGT. V dropped 5 bases and J dropped 4 bases, with 9 bases sitting between them. The CDR3 covers 13 residues. The CDR3 protein is CASSLQGYNEQFF. Here the CDR3 DNA reads TGTGCCAGCAGTCTACAGGGTTACAATGAGCAGTTCTTC.

This clonotype was recorded only once. The chain combines TRBV27 with TRBJ2-2; TRBD2 matches at 11 bases. Germline CDR1 and CDR2: MNHEY and SMNVEV (reference sequence). V was clipped by 0 bases and J by 5 bases; unmatched bases: 2. This CDR3 region has 16 residues. The CDR3 nucleotides are TGTGCCAGCAGTTTATCTAGCGGGAGGGCTACCGGGGAGCTGTTTTTT. Residues: CASSLSSGRATGELFF.

This chain links TRBV15 with TRBJ2-1; the D is unclear. Germline CDR1 reads LNHNV; CDR2 reads YYDKDF (reference sequence). V gave up 0 bases and J gave up 9 bases, with 15 bases separating them. The CDR3 loop spans 15 amino acids. This chain's CDR3 is CATSRDRVGFVEQFF. CDR3 sequence (DNA): TGTGCCACCAGCAGAGATCGTGTGGGTTTTGTTGAGCAGTTCTTC.

This clonotype was counted a few times. J is TRBJ2-1 and V is TRBV7-2; a possible D gene is TRBD1 (6 bases). Germline V gene sequence: CDR1 SGHTA, CDR2 FQGNSA. Trimming removed 6 bases at V and 5 bases at J, with 14 bases between. There are 14 residues in the CDR3. In DNA, the CDR3 is TGTGCCAGCAGACAGGGATCATACGACAATGAGCAGTTCTTC. Translation gives CASRQGSYDNEQFF.

This chain uses TRBV7-8 with TRBJ1-3; D gene uncertain. The V end lost 8 bases, the J end lost 0 bases, and 8 bases lay between the germline ends. CDR1 is SGHVS and CDR2 is FQNEAQ in the germline V gene. The CDR3 runs to 13 residues. The CDR3 region has the DNA TGTGCCAGCCGCGTCAGCTCTGGAAACACCATATATTTT. This gives the protein CASRVSSGNTIYF.

The chain employs TRBV7-6 and TRBJ1-1; D is unresolved. CDR1 is SGHVS and CDR2 is FNYEAQ in the germline V gene. The CDR3 totals 14 residues. V was cut by 1 base and J by 4 bases, with 10 bases left in between. The DNA of the CDR3 is TGTGCCAGCAGCTTAGGAATCCAGAGCACTGAAGCTTTCTTT. It is translated as CASSLGIQSTEAFF.

This clonotype was seen a single time. The germline gene is not matched at one end of the junction; a read error may be the cause. This chain joins TRBV7-6 and TRBJ2-7; D gene unclear. The CDR3 extends over 13 amino acids. Germline V gives CDR1 SGHVS, CDR2 FNYEAQ. CDR3 in amino acids: CAGSLGSSYEQYF. In nucleotides, the CDR3 is TGTGCCGGCAGCTTAGGATCGTCCTACGAGCAGTACTTC. Looking up the rest from reference TRBV7-6 and TRBJ2-7 gives the full variable domain: GAGVSQSPRYKVTKRGQDVALRCDPISGHVSLYWYRQALGQGPEFLTYFNYEAQQDKSGLPNDRFSAERPEGSISTLTIQRTEQRDSAMYRCAGSLGSSYEQYFGPGTRLTVT.

This chain joins TRBV6-2 or TRBV6-3 and TRBJ2-1, with 14 bases matching TRBD2. J gave up 8 bases and V 5 bases, and 5 bases lay outside the gene matches. The germline V gene encodes CDR1 MNHEY and CDR2 SVGEGT. CDR3 size: 15 residues. This CDR3 is CASSAGLAGVYEQFF. DNA for the CDR3: TGTGCCAGCAGTGCGGGACTAGCGGGAGTTTATGAGCAGTTCTTC.

The chain uses TRBV12-3 or TRBV12-4 and TRBJ1-2; possible D gene TRBD1, 5 bases. V was clipped by 7 bases and J by 7 bases, with 22 bases between them. The CDR3 sequence is 15 residues long. In nucleotides, the CDR3 is TGTGCCAGCACCGAAACCGGGGAAGGGACCTTTGGCTACACCTTC. Translating gives CASTETGEGTFGYTF.

The chain links TRBV7-4 to TRBJ2-2, with D hard to call. CDR3 length: 12 amino acids. CDR1 and CDR2 from the germline V gene are SGHVT and SQSDAQ. Trimming shortened V by 5 bases and J by 8 bases, and 9 bases separated the two germline ends. CDR3 sequence reads: CASSQVPGELFF. DNA for the CDR3: TGTGCCAGCAGCCAGGTTCCAGGGGAGCTGTTTTTT.

This chain's CDR3 is CASSLTPQSGRADTQYF. The CDR3 bases are TGTGCCAGCAGCCTCACACCCCAAAGCGGGAGAGCAGATACGCAGTATTTT. The chain has TRBV7-6 and TRBJ2-3, with 8 bases aligning to TRBD2. The germline V gene has CDR1 SGHVS and CDR2 FNYEAQ. The CDR3 consists of 17 residues. Unmatched junction bases numbered 14, after V lost 5 bases and J lost 4 bases.

V usage is TRBV5-4 and J usage is TRBJ2-1, with 7 bases fitting TRBD2. Germline V CDR1 and CDR2: SGHNT, YYREEE (reference sequence). V lost 4 bases and J lost 0; bases outside the gene matches: 7. The CDR3 length is 16 residues. The CDR3 DNA follows: TGTGCCAGCAGCCCCGATGGGGGGGACTCCTACAATGAGCAGTTCTTC. Translating it yields CASSPDGGDSYNEQFF.

This clonotype has a count of ten or more. The chain joins TRBV28 to TRBJ2-7; 7 nucleotides align to TRBD1. CDR3 length: 13 amino acids. Trimming removed 6 bases from V and 2 bases from J; junction bases left unmatched: 4. Germline V lookup: CDR1 MDHEN, CDR2 SYDVKM. As DNA, the CDR3 is TGTGCCAGCAGCCCGACAGGGACCTACGAGCAGTACTTC. Its protein is CASSPTGTYEQYF.

The gene calls are TRBV27 and TRBJ2-1; tentative D call: TRBD1 (6 bases). Germline V lookup: CDR1 MNHEY, CDR2 SMNVEV (reference sequence). This CDR3 is 12 amino acids long. Trimming shortened V by 5 bases and J by 12 bases, and 14 bases separated the two germline ends. The DNA for the CDR3 is TGTGCCAGCAGTCTGTCGGACAGTAGGCAGTTCTTC. Translated: CASSLSDSRQFF.

This clonotype was found a few times. The chain has TRBV11-2 and TRBJ1-5; no clear D. V was trimmed by 0 bases and J by 0 bases, leaving 6 bases between them. Germline CDR1 and CDR2: SGHAT and FQNNGV. This CDR3 is built from 15 residues. The chain's CDR3 is CASSLDPYSNQPQHF. The CDR3, as DNA: TGTGCCAGCAGCTTAGACCCTTATAGCAATCAGCCCCAGCATTTT.